This T cell receptor beta chain is from a study of neurological immune-mediated disorders. CDR3 length: 15 amino acids. Germline CDR1 MDHEN, CDR2 SYDVKM. Study-wide points: HTLV-1-associated myelopathy showed the most TCR clonal expansion; multiple sclerosis the least, below healthy controls.

The cDNA came from 5'RACE with 10-nucleotide random UMIs. TCRdb recomputed calls from the 5' RACE reads with MiXCR, one row per CDR3 protein. The sample records about 59,000 distinct CDR3 sequences, 3% to 4% being singletons. In regard to this clonotype: Its antigen is unknown. A read error may produce the germline difference seen at one junction end.

PBMCs stored at -80 C, 2 million in total, were the source of the unsorted libraries. This chain uses TRBV28 with TRBJ1-6, with D tentatively TRBD1 (5 bases). The sample taken for sequencing was PBMCs. This TCR was sampled from a woman in her 30s with multiple sclerosis. This CDR3 is CASSTPGPYNSPLNF. In nucleotides, the CDR3 is TGTGCCAGCAGTACACCGGGACCGTATAATTCACCCCTCAACTTT.